A selection of T cell receptor beta chains follows, all from one sample in a study of response to subunit inactivated influenza vaccine. TCRdb analysed the RT-PCR reads with MiXCR anew, one entry per CDR3 protein. The data contain over 750,000 distinct CDR3 sequences, about 20% of them singletons. Specimen: PBMCs from blood, collected around 5 days after vaccination. Source of these receptors: a man aged 45-65 years who received an inactivated influenza vaccine. The CDR3 runs from the conserved cysteine through the conserved F or W. Each record gives: D gene, J gene, CDR3 length, clone size, V gene, CDR3 DNA, CDR3 protein. The D gene is left open where the match is weak. Clone size appears in some rows only: once, few, many, or a class for an expanded clone.

D: -
J: TRBJ1-2
length: 14
size: -
V: TRBV6-5
DNA: TGTGCCAGCAGTTACCGGACAAGCCTCTATGGCTACACCTTC
CDR3: CASSYRTSLYGYTF

D: TRBD1
J: TRBJ2-7
length: 13
size: -
V: TRBV3-1
DNA: TGTGCCAGCAGCCAAGGAGACAGGGTTTGGCAGTACTTC
CDR3: CASSQGDRVWQYF

D: TRBD1
J: TRBJ2-7
length: 16
size: once
V: TRBV28
DNA: TGTGCCAGCTTTCCAGCGGCGGGACAGGACTCCTACGAGCAGTACTTC
CDR3: CASFPAAGQDSYEQYF

D: TRBD1
J: TRBJ1-4
length: 15
size: -
V: TRBV5-1
DNA: TGCGCCAGCAAGGTTTGGGGACAGTTTAATGAAAAACTGTTTTTT
CDR3: CASKVWGQFNEKLFF

D: TRBD2
J: TRBJ2-7
length: 14
size: -
V: TRBV4-2
DNA: TGTGCCAGCAGCCGAGGACTAGTAGGGTACGAGCAGTACTTC
CDR3: CASSRGLVGYEQYF

D: -
J: TRBJ1-6
length: 13
size: -
V: TRBV5-1
DNA: TGCGCCAGCAGCAGCAGTGATAATTCACCCCTCCACTTT
CDR3: CASSSSDNSPLHF

D: -
J: TRBJ2-1
length: 14
size: few
V: TRBV4-3
DNA: TGCGCCAGCAGCCAAGAATTTAGGGAGAATGAGCAGTTCTTC
CDR3: CASSQEFRENEQFF

D: TRBD2
J: TRBJ2-3
length: 17
size: -
V: TRBV28
DNA: TGTGCCAGCAGTTTATGGGCTAGCGGGGGAGGCACAGATACGCAGTATTTT
CDR3: CASSLWASGGGTDTQYF

D: -
J: TRBJ2-1
length: 16
size: -
V: TRBV11-2
DNA: TGTGCCAGCAGCCAAACTGGCTACTCATCGCCCAATGAGCAGTTCTTC
CDR3: CASSQTGYSSPNEQFF

D: -
J: TRBJ2-1
length: 11
size: -
V: TRBV20-1
DNA: TGCAGTGCTAGATTCATCAATGAGCAGTTCTTC
CDR3: CSARFINEQFF

D: -
J: TRBJ2-2
length: 14
size: few
V: TRBV3-1
DNA: TGTGCCAGCAGCCTGGCGGGAAGGACCGGGGAGCTGTTTTTT
CDR3: CASSLAGRTGELFF

D: -
J: TRBJ2-7
length: 14
size: -
V: TRBV6-1
DNA: TGTGCCAGCACCCAGATGCAGGGCTCCTACGAGCAGTACTTC
CDR3: CASTQMQGSYEQYF

D: TRBD1
J: TRBJ2-2
length: 15
size: -
V: TRBV7-8
DNA: TGTGCCAGCAGCCGGGACAGAACCTTCACCGGGGAGCTGTTTTTT
CDR3: CASSRDRTFTGELFF

D: -
J: TRBJ1-4
length: 15
size: -
V: TRBV7-2
DNA: TGTGCCAGCAGCTTAGGCGGCGGATCTAATGAAAAACTGCTTTTT
CDR3: CASSLGGGSNEKLLF

D: TRBD1
J: TRBJ1-5
length: 15
size: -
V: TRBV6-1
DNA: TGTGCCAGCAGTAAGGACAGGTTGAGCAATCAGCCCCAGCATTTT
CDR3: CASSKDRLSNQPQHF

D: -
J: TRBJ2-1
length: 17
size: -
V: TRBV24-1
DNA: TGTGCCACCAGTGACACGATCCGGGACGGGGGCCGCAATGAGCAGTTCTTC
CDR3: CATSDTIRDGGRNEQFF

D: -
J: TRBJ2-3
length: 15
size: many
V: TRBV21-1
DNA: TGTGCCAGCAGCAAAAGTTGGCGGAGCACAGATACGCAGTATTTT
CDR3: CASSKSWRSTDTQYF

D: -
J: TRBJ1-1
length: 14
size: many
V: TRBV7-2
DNA: TGTGCCAGCAGCTTACTTTCAGGGCTCACTGAAGCTTTCTTT
CDR3: CASSLLSGLTEAFF

D: TRBD1
J: TRBJ2-1
length: 15
size: few
V: TRBV2
DNA: TGTGCCAGCAGATACGACAGGGGGGTCCACAATGAGCGTTTCTTC
CDR3: CASRYDRGVHNERFF

D: -
J: TRBJ2-3
length: 15
size: few
V: TRBV6-5
DNA: TGTGCCAGCAGTTACGGTAGGGGCCGCGCAGATACGCAGTATTTT
CDR3: CASSYGRGRADTQYF

D: -
J: TRBJ1-5
length: 12
size: few
V: TRBV20-1
DNA: TGCAGTGCTTTAAAGGGGAATCAGCCCCAGCATTTT
CDR3: CSALKGNQPQHF

D: TRBD2
J: TRBJ2-1
length: 15
size: -
V: TRBV12-3/TRBV12-4
DNA: TGTGCCAGCAGAGGACTAGCGGGAGCGGAGAATGAGCAGTTCTTC
CDR3: CASRGLAGAENEQFF

D: -
J: TRBJ2-2
length: 18
size: few
V: TRBV5-1
DNA: TGCGCCAGCAGCTTGGAGCTGACAGCGAACAAGAACACCGGGGAGCTGTTTTTT
CDR3: CASSLELTANKNTGELFF

D: -
J: TRBJ1-4
length: 13
size: -
V: TRBV14
DNA: TGTGCCAGCAGCCAGGATAGGGGGAGAAAACTGTTTTTT
CDR3: CASSQDRGRKLFF

D: TRBD2
J: TRBJ2-1
length: 16
size: -
V: TRBV7-8
DNA: TGTGCCAGCAGCTTAGGGGTAGGAGCGGGAAATAAGGAGCAGTTCTTC
CDR3: CASSLGVGAGNKEQFF

D: -
J: TRBJ2-3
length: 16
size: -
V: TRBV5-1
DNA: TGCGCCAGCAGCTCCAAGGCAGATCTCCGCACAGATACGCAGTATTTT
CDR3: CASSSKADLRTDTQYF

D: -
J: TRBJ1-3
length: 13
size: -
V: TRBV29-1
DNA: TGCAGCGTTTACTCCCATGGTGGAAACACCATATATTTT
CDR3: CSVYSHGGNTIYF

D: -
J: TRBJ2-1
length: 16
size: -
V: TRBV5-1
DNA: TGCGCCAGCAGCTTGCAGGGACTTAACTCCTACAATGAGCAGTTCTTC
CDR3: CASSLQGLNSYNEQFF

D: -
J: TRBJ2-5
length: 15
size: -
V: TRBV5-5
DNA: TGTGCCAGCAGTATCCCCCTCTCCGGGGCAGAGACCCAGTACTTC
CDR3: CASSIPLSGAETQYF

D: -
J: TRBJ1-3
length: 15
size: -
V: TRBV12-3/TRBV12-4
DNA: TGTGCCAGCAGTCCCCGGGCATCGGCTGGAAACACCATATATTTT
CDR3: CASSPRASAGNTIYF

D: -
J: TRBJ2-1
length: 17
size: few
V: TRBV4-1
DNA: TGCGCCAGCAGCCAAGTCCCAAGGGCTAGCACCTACAATGAGCAGTTCTTC
CDR3: CASSQVPRASTYNEQFF

D: -
J: TRBJ1-6
length: 15
size: -
V: TRBV4-1
DNA: TGCGCCAGCAGCGCAGGGGAATTGGGCTATTCACCCCTCCACTTT
CDR3: CASSAGELGYSPLHF

D: TRBD2
J: TRBJ2-1
length: 16
size: many
V: TRBV9
DNA: TGTGCCAGCAGCGTAGAGTGGGCTAGCGGGGGGAATGAGCAGTTCTTC
CDR3: CASSVEWASGGNEQFF

D: TRBD2
J: TRBJ2-5
length: 15
size: -
V: TRBV7-9
DNA: TGTGCCAGCAGCCAGCATGGACTAGGGCAAGAGACCCAGTACTTC
CDR3: CASSQHGLGQETQYF

D: TRBD2
J: TRBJ2-7
length: 13
size: many
V: TRBV25-1
DNA: TGTGCCAGCAGACTAGCGGGGTCCTACGAGCAGTACTTC
CDR3: CASRLAGSYEQYF

D: TRBD2
J: TRBJ2-1
length: 17
size: many
V: TRBV29-1
DNA: TGCAGCGTCGATATTATCCCAATAGCGGGAGGGTACAATGAGCAGTTCTTC
CDR3: CSVDIIPIAGGYNEQFF

D: -
J: TRBJ1-6
length: 16
size: few
V: TRBV6-1
DNA: TGTGCCAGCAGGGCTCAGGGCAATTACTATAATTCACCCCTCCACTTT
CDR3: CASRAQGNYYNSPLHF

D: TRBD2
J: TRBJ2-1
length: 14
size: -
V: TRBV20-1
DNA: TGCAGTGCTAGAGTGCCTAGCGGGGATAATGAGCAGTTCTTC
CDR3: CSARVPSGDNEQFF

D: -
J: TRBJ1-1
length: 15
size: -
V: TRBV7-2
DNA: TGTGCCAGCAGCTTAGTAATACAGGTTTACACTGAAGCTTTCTTT
CDR3: CASSLVIQVYTEAFF

D: -
J: TRBJ2-7
length: 13
size: -
V: TRBV11-1
DNA: TGTGCCAGCAGCTTCCCTCCGCAGGCCGAGCAGTACTTC
CDR3: CASSFPPQAEQYF

D: -
J: TRBJ2-1
length: 13
size: -
V: TRBV28
DNA: TGTGCCAGCAGTTTGGGGAACAACAATGAGCAGTTCTTC
CDR3: CASSLGNNNEQFF

D: -
J: TRBJ2-1
length: 14
size: -
V: TRBV12-3/TRBV12-4
DNA: TGTGCCAGCAGTTGGGTCCGCGGGGCAAATGAGCAGTTCTTC
CDR3: CASSWVRGANEQFF

D: -
J: TRBJ2-5
length: 13
size: few
V: TRBV5-1
DNA: TGCGCCAGCAGCTTGGATGTAGCAGAGACCCAGTACTTC
CDR3: CASSLDVAETQYF

D: -
J: TRBJ2-3
length: 15
size: many
V: TRBV29-1
DNA: TGCAGCGTTGTCCTAGTGGCGGGTGGTCGAGATACGCAGTATTTT
CDR3: CSVVLVAGGRDTQYF

D: -
J: TRBJ2-3
length: 13
size: -
V: TRBV3-1
DNA: TGTGCCAGCAGCCAAGTGGAGTCAGATACGCAGTATTTT
CDR3: CASSQVESDTQYF

D: TRBD1
J: TRBJ2-5
length: 14
size: many
V: TRBV12-3/TRBV12-4
DNA: TGTGCCAGCAGTCAAGGACAGGGGCAAGAGACCCAGTACTTC
CDR3: CASSQGQGQETQYF

D: -
J: TRBJ1-1
length: 12
size: -
V: TRBV20-1
DNA: TGCAGTGCGCATAACCTGAACACTGAAGCTTTCTTT
CDR3: CSAHNLNTEAFF

D: -
J: TRBJ1-2
length: 13
size: -
V: TRBV7-2
DNA: TGTGCCAGCAGCTACAGGGACGAGGAAGGCTACACCTTC
CDR3: CASSYRDEEGYTF

D: -
J: TRBJ1-4
length: 14
size: -
V: TRBV4-2
DNA: TGTGCCAGCAGCCAAGACAGAGGGGATGAAAAACTGTTTTTT
CDR3: CASSQDRGDEKLFF

D: -
J: TRBJ2-2
length: 13
size: -
V: TRBV18
DNA: TGTGCCAGCTCACCGTCAGCTGGCGGGGAGCTGTTTTTT
CDR3: CASSPSAGGELFF

D: -
J: TRBJ1-3
length: 12
size: -
V: TRBV6-6
DNA: TGTGCCAGCAGTTACGGGACGGACACCATATATTTT
CDR3: CASSYGTDTIYF

D: -
J: TRBJ1-5
length: 14
size: -
V: TRBV20-1
DNA: TGCAGTGCTACCCCCCGGGTCAGCAATCAGCCCCAGCATTTT
CDR3: CSATPRVSNQPQHF

D: -
J: TRBJ2-1
length: 15
size: few
V: TRBV5-1
DNA: TGCGCCAGCACCTTGACTTTAGGACTGTTCAATGAGCAGTTCTTC
CDR3: CASTLTLGLFNEQFF

D: TRBD2
J: TRBJ2-1
length: 17
size: -
V: TRBV4-3
DNA: TGCGCCAGCAGCCACGACACCGGGACTAGCCCATACAATGAGCAGTTCTTC
CDR3: CASSHDTGTSPYNEQFF